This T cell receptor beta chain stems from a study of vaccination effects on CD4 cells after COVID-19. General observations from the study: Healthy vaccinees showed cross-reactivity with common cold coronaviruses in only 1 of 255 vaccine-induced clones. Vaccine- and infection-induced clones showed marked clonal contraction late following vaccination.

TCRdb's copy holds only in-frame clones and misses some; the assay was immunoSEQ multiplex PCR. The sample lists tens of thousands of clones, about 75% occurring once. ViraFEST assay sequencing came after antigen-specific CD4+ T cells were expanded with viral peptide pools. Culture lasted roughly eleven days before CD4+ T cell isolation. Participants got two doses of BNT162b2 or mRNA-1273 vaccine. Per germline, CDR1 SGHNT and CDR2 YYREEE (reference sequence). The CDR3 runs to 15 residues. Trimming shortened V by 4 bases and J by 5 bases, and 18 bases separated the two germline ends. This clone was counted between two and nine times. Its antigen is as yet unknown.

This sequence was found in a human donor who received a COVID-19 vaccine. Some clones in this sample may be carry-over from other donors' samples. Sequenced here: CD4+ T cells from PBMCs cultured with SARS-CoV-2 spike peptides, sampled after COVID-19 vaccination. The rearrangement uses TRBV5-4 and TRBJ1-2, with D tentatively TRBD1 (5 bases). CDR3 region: CASSGVEGRGYGYTF. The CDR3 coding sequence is TGTGCCAGCAGCGGGGTTGAAGGCCGGGGGTATGGCTACACCTTC.